The 26 T cell receptor beta chains in this list originate from one sample, sequenced in a study of T cell responses to AZD1222 COVID-19 vaccine. The protocol was immunoSEQ multiplex PCR, while the TCRdb copy is restricted to in-frame clones and leaves out a portion. The sample includes 120,000 or so clones, around 90% seen only once; the top ten take about 7.8%. Sequenced here: peripheral blood, sampled on day 0 of AZD1222 vaccination. The receptors here all came from an adult in good health.

The V call is TRBV7-9, the J call TRBJ1-4; D is unresolved. This CDR3 spans 17 amino acids. The germline V gene has CDR1 SEHNR and CDR2 FQNEAQ (reference sequence). With 0 bases removed from V and 1 base from J, the gap between germline ends came to 12 bases. DNA of the CDR3: TGTGCCAGCAGCTTAGCAGGGATTCAAAGAACTAATGAAAAACTGTTTTTT. This codes for CASSLAGIQRTNEKLFF. The full variable domain, with the rest looked up from reference TRBV7-9 and TRBJ1-4, is DTGVSQNPRHKITKRGQNVTFRCDPISEHNRLYWYRQTLGQGPEFLTYFQNEAQLEKSRLLSDRFSAERPKGSFSTLEIQRTEQGDSAMYLCASSLAGIQRTNEKLFFGSGTQLSVL.

CDR3 bases: TGTGCCAGCAGCGAACGACAGTACTATGGCTACACCTTC. Residues: CASSERQYYGYTF. J is TRBJ1-2 and V is TRBV13; TRBD1 might be the D (5 bases). Germline V CDR1 and CDR2: PRHDT, FYEKMQ (reference sequence). The CDR3 runs 13 residues. V shed 5 bases and J shed 3 bases, with 10 bases lying between them.

The chain is built from TRBV9 and TRBJ1-1; TRBD1 matches 8 bases. The CDR3 has 15 amino acids. With 1 base clipped from V and 5 bases from J, the junction kept 7 bases outside the gene matches. Per the germline V gene, CDR1 is SGDLS and CDR2 is YYNGEE. The CDR3 here is CASSVQGAMVTEAFF. Here the CDR3 DNA reads TGTGCCAGCAGCGTACAGGGGGCAATGGTTACTGAAGCTTTCTTT.

The chain recombines TRBV13 with TRBJ2-1, with 13 bases aligning to TRBD2. The CDR3 sequence is 15 residues long. The V and J ends lost 5 bases and 8 bases, in that order; junction bases with no gene match: 6. Germline CDR1 PRHDT, CDR2 FYEKMQ (reference sequence). The CDR3 sequence is CASSLLAGGHYEQFF. The CDR3 DNA reads as TGTGCCAGCAGCCTACTAGCGGGGGGGCACTATGAGCAGTTCTTC.

The chain employs TRBV18 and TRBJ1-2; TRBD1 aligns across 9 bases. The CDR3 totals 16 residues. Germline V gene sequence: CDR1 KGHSH, CDR2 LQKENI. Trimming took 2 bases from V and 3 from J; bases not matched to a gene: 7. The CDR3 DNA sequence: TGTGCCAGCTCACCATCAGTCCGGACAGGGGACTATGGCTACACCTTC. It encodes CASSPSVRTGDYGYTF.

The chain employs TRBV3-1 (or the pseudogene TRBV3-2) and TRBJ2-5, with no clear D. V lost 6 bases to trimming and J lost 5 bases, with 10 bases between them. The CDR3 is 12 residues long. Germline assignment: CDR1 LGHDT and CDR2 YNNKEL (reference sequence). The CDR3 nucleotides are TGTGCCAGCAGTCGACATTTGGAGACCCAGTACTTC. Translation: CASSRHLETQYF.

The V gene is TRBV7-9, the J gene TRBJ1-6, with a tentative D call TRBD1 (5 bases). The CDR3 has 14 amino acids. The germline V and J ends were trimmed by 7 bases and 7 bases, with 14 bases remaining between them. Germline CDR1 SEHNR, CDR2 FQNEAQ (reference sequence). The CDR3 DNA reads as TGTGCCAGCACTGGGGGGGGTTACAATTCACCCCTCCACTTT. Translation: CASTGGGYNSPLHF.

This chain joins TRBV7-3 and TRBJ2-2; D remains ambiguous. Germline V CDR1 and CDR2: SGHTA, FQGTGA. This CDR3 region has 14 residues. Trimming took off 1 base at V and 0 bases at J, with 3 bases between the two ends. CDR3 sequence reads: CASSLNSNTGELFF. The CDR3 DNA reads as TGTGCCAGCAGCTTAAACTCGAACACCGGGGAGCTGTTTTTT.

The gene calls are TRBV5-6 and TRBJ2-5; D assignment may be TRBD1 or TRBD2 (5 bases each). The CDR3 runs 15 residues. V was pared by 6 bases and J by 5 bases, with 20 bases between. Per the germline V gene, CDR1 is SGHDT and CDR2 is YYEEEE. In DNA, the CDR3 is TGTGCCAGCAAGGACCCGGGGCGAGGATCGGAGACCCAGTACTTC. It translates to CASKDPGRGSETQYF.

The chain links TRBV25-1 to TRBJ1-1; D unresolved. Germline V gives CDR1 MGHDK, CDR2 SYGVNS. The CDR3 contains 12 residues. V lost 3 bases, J lost 7 bases, and 9 bases lay in between. CDR3 protein: CASSEKGIEAFF. Here the CDR3 DNA reads TGTGCCAGCAGTGAGAAAGGGATTGAAGCTTTCTTT.

The chain links TRBV27 to TRBJ2-2; perhaps D is TRBD1 or TRBD2 (5 bases each). The CDR3 is 16 residues long. Germline V gene sequence: CDR1 MNHEY, CDR2 SMNVEV (reference sequence). Trimming shortened V by 6 bases and J by 1 base, and 15 bases separated the two germline ends. As DNA, the CDR3 is TGTGCCAGCAGCCGAAGAGGGGCAGTGAACACCGGGGAGCTGTTTTTT. Translation: CASSRRGAVNTGELFF.

The chain employs TRBV5-1 and TRBJ1-3; D unresolved. CDR1 SGHRS and CDR2 YFSETQ come from the germline V gene. Trimming removed 4 bases from V and 0 bases from J, with 11 bases in between. The CDR3 is made up of 15 amino acids. For the CDR3, the DNA is TGCGCCAGCAGCCCAGCCAGTCTCTCTGGAAACACCATATATTTT. Amino acids: CASSPASLSGNTIYF.

This clone was found once. The chain carries TRBV19 and TRBJ1-1; no reliable D call. Trimming removed 3 bases from V and 5 bases from J, with 16 bases in between. Germline lookup yields CDR1 LNHDA and CDR2 SQIVND (reference sequence). The CDR3 is 15 amino acids. As DNA, the CDR3 is TGTGCCAGTAGTATGGAGCAGAGCCGTGGAACTGAAGCTTTCTTT. It translates to CASSMEQSRGTEAFF. Full variable domain (outside the CDR3, taken from reference TRBV19 and TRBJ1-1): DGGITQSPKYLFRKEGQNVTLSCEQNLNHDAMYWYRQDPGQGLRLIYYSQIVNDFQKGDIAEGYSVSREKKESFPLTVTSAQKNPTAFYLCASSMEQSRGTEAFFGQGTRLTVV.

This clone was detected only a few times. The rearrangement joins TRBV28 to TRBJ1-6, with 7 bases lining up with TRBD1. The CDR3 covers 13 residues. Germline CDR1 and CDR2: MDHEN and SYDVKM. Trimming at V came to 5 bases and at J to 10 bases, leaving 5 bases not matched to a gene. This chain's CDR3 is CASSPDRTSPLHF. CDR3 nucleotides: TGTGCCAGCAGTCCGGACAGGACATCACCCCTCCACTTT.

The chain combines TRBV5-1 with TRBJ2-6; D is unclear. CDR3 length: 16 amino acids. Trimming cost V 3 bases and J 0 bases, with 10 bases left between them. Looked up from germline, CDR1 is SGHRS and CDR2 is YFSETQ. Written as DNA, the CDR3 is TGCGCCAGCAGCTACCTCGGCCGCTCTGGGGCCAACGTCCTGACTTTC. It yields the protein CASSYLGRSGANVLTF.

The table lists this clone with a count of one. The genes are TRBV7-2 and TRBJ2-1; tentatively, D is TRBD1 or TRBD2 (6 bases each). V lost 2 bases, J lost 0 bases, and 8 bases lay in between. Germline assignment: CDR1 SGHTA and CDR2 FQGNSA. The CDR3 is 15 amino acids. The CDR3 here is CASSLRGPSYNEQFF. The DNA for the CDR3 is TGTGCCAGCAGCTTACGGGGGCCCTCCTACAATGAGCAGTTCTTC.

The chain has TRBV28 and TRBJ2-5, with TRBD2 matching over 14 bases. V trimming: 4 bases; J trimming: 9 bases; junction bases outside the gene matches: 10. The V gene's germline CDR1 is MDHEN and CDR2 SYDVKM. The CDR3 has 16 residues. For the CDR3, the DNA is TGTGCCAGCAGTTCCCGGACTAGCGGGGGGCCTAGGGCCCAGTACTTC. This codes for CASSSRTSGGPRAQYF.

This chain connects TRBV6-5 to TRBJ1-5, with unresolved D. Deletions cut 7 bases from V and 3 bases from J, with 13 bases between. Germline-derived CDR1 and CDR2 are MNHEY and SVGAGI. The CDR3 is made up of 14 amino acids. CDR3 in amino acids: CASNMAQNNQPQHF. CDR3 bases: TGTGCCAGCAACATGGCCCAGAACAATCAGCCCCAGCATTTT.

V is TRBV28 and J is TRBJ1-2; D remains unclear. The CDR3 loop spans 14 amino acids. Trimming shortened V by 5 bases and J by 3 bases, and 13 bases separated the two germline ends. The V gene's germline CDR1 is MDHEN and CDR2 SYDVKM. The DNA for the CDR3 is TGTGCCAGCAGTCAGCACCGGAAATACTATGGCTACACCTTC. Residues: CASSQHRKYYGYTF.

This sequence joins TRBV2 and TRBJ1-5; no reliable D call. Germline CDR1 is SNHLY and CDR2 is FYNNEI. The CDR3 has 12 residues. Trimming shortened V by 9 bases and J by 6 bases, and 12 bases separated the two germline ends. The CDR3 sequence is CASRPTSQPQHF. CDR3 sequence (DNA): TGTGCCAGTAGGCCAACCAGTCAGCCCCAGCATTTT. Combining the CDR3 with reference TRBV2 and TRBJ1-5 gives the whole variable domain EPEVTQTPSHQVTQMGQEVILRCVPISNHLYFYWYRQILGQKVEFLVSFYNNEISEKSEIFDDQFSVERPDGSNFTLKIRSTKLEDSAMYFCASRPTSQPQHFGDGTRLSIL.

This clone was detected only once. V is TRBV10-1 and J is TRBJ2-3; D remains unclear. CDR1 is WNHNN, CDR2 SYGVQD, per germline (reference sequence). The CDR3 covers 15 residues. With 3 bases removed from V and 0 bases from J, the gap between germline ends came to 10 bases. The CDR3 reads CASSEARPSTDTQYF. CDR3 DNA sequence: TGCGCCAGCAGTGAAGCCAGACCTAGCACAGATACGCAGTATTTT.

V gene TRBV30 combines with J gene TRBJ1-3, with D perhaps matching TRBD1 (6 bases). The CDR3 runs to 15 residues. The germline V and J ends were trimmed by 2 bases and 0 bases, with 11 bases remaining between them. Germline V lookup: CDR1 GTSNPN, CDR2 SVGIG (reference sequence). The CDR3 is CAWSTTGISGNTIYF. The DNA of the CDR3 is TGTGCCTGGAGTACCACAGGGATCTCTGGAAACACCATATATTTT. Filled out from reference TRBV30 and TRBJ1-3, the complete variable domain reads SQTIHQWPATLVQPVGSPLSLECTVEGTSNPNLYWYRQAAGRGLQLLFYSVGIGQISSEVPQNLSASRPQDRQFILSSKKLLLSDSGFYLCAWSTTGISGNTIYFGEGSWLTVV.

The chain carries TRBV19 and TRBJ1-2, with TRBD1 matching over 9 bases. V was pared by 4 bases and J by 5 bases, with 8 bases of the junction left unmatched. The CDR3 extends over 15 amino acids. Per germline, CDR1 LNHDA and CDR2 SQIVND (reference sequence). CDR3 sequence reads: CASSRITGGDYGYTF. Written as DNA, the CDR3 is TGTGCCAGTAGTAGGATAACAGGGGGCGATTATGGCTACACCTTC.

The rearrangement links TRBV6-1 to TRBJ1-4; 9 positions match TRBD1. There are 15 residues in the CDR3. Germline assignment: CDR1 MNHNS and CDR2 SASEGT. After removal of 1 base from V and 5 bases from J, the junction contained 2 bases not matched to a gene. This chain's CDR3 is CASSEGTGVNEKLFF. The DNA for the CDR3 is TGTGCCAGCAGTGAAGGGACAGGGGTGAATGAAAAACTGTTTTTT.

The V and J genes are TRBV20-1 and TRBJ1-1, with D unclear. This CDR3 comprises 11 residues. Trimming left V 2 bases short and J 8 bases short, with 9 bases between. The germline V gene has CDR1 DFQATT and CDR2 SNEGSKA (reference sequence). For the CDR3, the DNA is TGCAGTGCTAGATCGGCAGGCGAAGCTTTCTTT. Its translation is CSARSAGEAFF.

This clone was seen just once. The V gene is TRBV28, the J gene TRBJ1-4; TRBD1 is a possible D gene (5 bases). Trimming cost V 6 bases and J 6 bases, with 17 bases left between them. The CDR3 is 15 amino acids. From germline, CDR1 is MDHEN and CDR2 SYDVKM. The CDR3 region is CASSLSSPGDEKLFF. The CDR3 region has the DNA TGTGCCAGCAGCCTATCGTCGCCGGGGGATGAAAAACTGTTTTTT.